Below, 27 T cell receptor beta chains from the same sample are listed, as sequenced in a study of blood T cell repertoires in COVID-19. The protocol was immunoSEQ multiplex PCR, while the TCRdb copy is restricted to in-frame clones and leaves out a portion. The sample includes some 250,000 clones, roughly 88% of them seen just once. What was sequenced was peripheral blood. The origin of the receptors is an elderly man with acute or convalescent COVID-19.

This clone appeared a single time. The rearrangement uses TRBV14 and TRBJ1-4; 7 bases map to TRBD1. Losses at the gene ends were 1 base for V and 7 bases for J; bases not matched to a gene: 6. The germline gives CDR1 SGHDN, CDR2 FVKESK. This CDR3 spans 15 amino acids. CDR3 protein: CASSQVTGMSEKLFF. The CDR3 coding sequence is TGTGCCAGCAGCCAAGTGACAGGGATGAGTGAAAAACTGTTTTTT.

The V and J genes are TRBV19 and TRBJ1-1, with D uncertain. Trimming removed 5 bases at V and 0 bases at J, with 10 bases between. The CDR3 has 14 amino acids. Germline values: CDR1 LNHDA, CDR2 SQIVND (reference sequence). The CDR3 loop is CASSEEAMNTEAFF. Here the CDR3 DNA reads TGTGCCAGTAGTGAAGAAGCTATGAACACTGAAGCTTTCTTT.

This clone was seen once. This chain uses TRBV20-1 with TRBJ1-4; D is unresolved. The germline gives CDR1 DFQATT, CDR2 SNEGSKA (reference sequence). V dropped 3 bases and J dropped 6 bases, with 8 bases sitting between them. CDR3 length equals 12 residues. The CDR3 DNA sequence: TGCAGTGCTAGTCCACCAGATGAAAAACTGTTTTTT. Its translation is CSASPPDEKLFF.

The chain couples TRBV7-2 to TRBJ2-7; TRBD1 is a possible D gene (6 bases). Between the trimmed V and J ends, which lost 1 base and 0 bases, there was a span of 7 bases. CDR1 and CDR2 from the germline V gene are SGHTA and FQGNSA. The CDR3 sequence is 14 residues long. The CDR3 sequence is CASSLGRGSYEQYF. In DNA form, the CDR3 reads TGTGCCAGCAGCTTAGGCAGGGGCTCCTACGAGCAGTACTTC.

CDR3 DNA sequence: TGTGCCAGCAGCGTCTCGGACAGTATCTCTGGAAACACCATATATTTT. Protein: CASSVSDSISGNTIYF. The chain combines TRBV9 with TRBJ1-3; D possibly corresponds to TRBD1 (6 bases). The germline V gene has CDR1 SGDLS and CDR2 YYNGEE. The CDR3 consists of 16 residues. V lost 2 bases and J 0 bases, leaving 12 bases between the germline ends.

The J gene is TRBJ2-1, the V gene TRBV5-1; 11 bases line up with TRBD1. Germline V gene data show CDR1 as SGHRS and CDR2 as YFSETQ. The CDR3 length is 16 residues. Trimming removed 1 base from V and 8 bases from J; junction bases left unmatched: 8. As DNA, the CDR3 is TGCGCCAGCAGCTTGTCCCGGGACAGGGGGTCGGATGAGCAGTTCTTC. Residues: CASSLSRDRGSDEQFF. The full variable domain, rest sourced from reference TRBV5-1 and TRBJ2-1, is KAGVTQTPRYLIKTRGQQVTLSCSPISGHRSVSWYQQTPGQGLQFLFEYFSETQRNKGNFPGRFSGRQFSNSRSEMNVSTLELGDSALYLCASSLSRDRGSDEQFFGPGTRLTVL.

This sequence joins TRBV6-5 and TRBJ2-7; 11 nucleotides match TRBD2. Germline V lookup: CDR1 MNHEY, CDR2 SVGAGI. This CDR3 region has 12 residues. V was clipped by 8 bases and J by 6 bases; unmatched bases: 3. The CDR3: CASCLAGGEQYF. The CDR3 region has the DNA TGTGCCAGCTGCCTAGCGGGAGGCGAGCAGTACTTC.

V is TRBV19 and J is TRBJ1-6; TRBD1 matches 8 bases. V trimming: 4 bases; J trimming: 9 bases; junction bases outside the gene matches: 5. The CDR3 has 14 amino acids. CDR1 LNHDA and CDR2 SQIVND come from the germline V gene (reference sequence). The CDR3 coding sequence is TGTGCCAGTAGTAATTCGGACAGGGTTTCACCCCTCCACTTT. This encodes CASSNSDRVSPLHF.

The chain has TRBV4-1 and TRBJ1-3; unclear D gene. V was trimmed by 0 bases and J by 4 bases, leaving 13 bases between them. The CDR3 sequence is 16 residues long. The germline V gene has CDR1 MGHRA and CDR2 YSYEKL. CDR3 bases: TGCGCCAGCAGCCAAGAAGGGCGGGGATTCGGAAACACCATATATTTT. This gives the protein CASSQEGRGFGNTIYF.

As for this clone: The sample holds other DNA sequences that translate to the same CDR3. The chain's CDR3 is CSVEDPGTEAFF. The CDR3 DNA is TGCAGCGTTGAAGATCCGGGTACTGAAGCTTTCTTT. This chain uses TRBV29-1 with TRBJ1-1, with D unresolved. The germline gives CDR1 SQVTM, CDR2 ANQGSEA. The V end was cut by 0 bases, the J end by 5 bases, with 7 bases between. The CDR3 extends over 12 amino acids.

The chain employs TRBV4-3 and TRBJ1-2, with D unclear. The CDR3 runs 15 residues. The germline V gene encodes CDR1 LGHNA and CDR2 YSLEER. Trimming took 0 bases from V and 4 from J, leaving 12 bases between them. The CDR3 protein is CASSQDFSGSYGYTF. DNA for the CDR3: TGCGCCAGCAGCCAAGACTTTTCAGGCTCCTATGGCTACACCTTC.

The chain uses TRBV19 and TRBJ1-5; the D is unclear. V was shortened by 3 bases and J by 0 bases, with 6 bases between the two germline ends. The CDR3 has 14 residues. CDR1 is LNHDA and CDR2 is SQIVND in the germline V gene (reference sequence). In DNA, the CDR3 is TGTGCCAGTAGTATTGTACTTAGCAATCAGCCCCAGCATTTT. Amino acids: CASSIVLSNQPQHF.

The J gene is TRBJ2-1, the V gene TRBV6-1; 9 bases are a match to TRBD2. The CDR3 totals 15 residues. Germline assignment: CDR1 MNHNS and CDR2 SASEGT. Losses at the gene ends were 2 bases for V and 4 bases for J; bases not matched to a gene: 3. CDR3 sequence reads: CASSESGLAYNEQFF. The CDR3 DNA reads TGTGCCAGCAGTGAAAGCGGACTAGCGTACAATGAGCAGTTCTTC.

The chain uses TRBV28 and TRBJ2-7; D is perhaps TRBD1 (6 bases). Trimming took off 2 bases at V and 0 bases at J, with 14 bases between the two ends. Germline CDR1 reads MDHEN; CDR2 reads SYDVKM. The CDR3 sequence is 16 residues long. In DNA, the CDR3 is TGTGCCAGCAGTTTAGGATCACAGGGATCCTCCTACGAGCAGTACTTC. It specifies CASSLGSQGSSYEQYF.

The J gene is TRBJ2-5, the V gene TRBV5-1, with D perhaps matching TRBD1 (8 bases). CDR3 length equals 16 residues. Trimming stripped 0 bases from V and 4 bases from J, with 16 bases between. Per germline, CDR1 SGHRS and CDR2 YFSETQ. The CDR3 DNA reads TGCGCCAGCAGCTTGGCAGGGAACAGGGGGGGAGAGACCCAGTACTTC. This codes for CASSLAGNRGGETQYF.

This clone was detected only a few times. This chain uses TRBV19 with TRBJ1-1; D is ambiguous. CDR3 length: 15 amino acids. The germline V gene has CDR1 LNHDA and CDR2 SQIVND (reference sequence). V was trimmed by 5 bases and J by 2 bases, leaving 15 bases between them. The chain's CDR3 is CASSPRGQQNTEAFF. CDR3 bases: TGTGCCAGTAGTCCAAGAGGGCAGCAAAACACTGAAGCTTTCTTT.

The genes are TRBV7-9 and TRBJ1-4; D perhaps matches TRBD1 (5 bases). From germline, CDR1 is SEHNR and CDR2 FQNEAQ (reference sequence). V lost 0 bases and J lost 3, with 17 bases in between. This CDR3 comprises 18 residues. CDR3 loop: CASSLALSGLLANEKLFF. Here the CDR3 DNA reads TGTGCCAGCAGCTTAGCGCTCTCAGGGCTCCTAGCTAATGAAAAACTGTTTTTT.

The count of this clone is one. The rearrangement joins TRBV27 to TRBJ2-7; D perhaps matches TRBD2 (5 bases). V was pared by 4 bases and J by 2 bases, with 12 bases between. The CDR3 runs 14 residues. CDR1 is MNHEY and CDR2 is SMNVEV in the germline V gene (reference sequence). This CDR3 reads CASSSSGIPYEQYF. Written as DNA, the CDR3 is TGTGCCAGCAGTTCCTCCGGGATCCCCTACGAGCAGTACTTC.

Here the CDR3 reads CASSPSSAGEQYF. CDR3 nucleotides: TGTGCCAGCAGCCCCTCGAGTGCAGGCGAGCAGTACTTC. This chain links TRBV7-3 with TRBJ2-7; no definite D call. The V and J ends lost 5 bases and 6 bases respectively, with 14 bases between them. Germline CDR1 is SGHTA and CDR2 is FQGTGA. This CDR3 has 13 amino acids.

The rearrangement joins TRBV29-1 to TRBJ1-5; 7 bases are shared with TRBD1. With V trimmed by 4 bases and J by 1 base, 4 bases remained unmatched. Germline CDR1 reads SQVTM; CDR2 reads ANQGSEA. This CDR3 comprises 14 residues. CDR3 sequence reads: CSVGTGSSNQPQHF. CDR3 bases: TGCAGCGTTGGGACAGGATCGAGCAATCAGCCCCAGCATTTT.

The chain links TRBV2 to TRBJ1-2; 7 bases match TRBD1. CDR1 is SNHLY, CDR2 FYNNEI, per germline. This CDR3 has 15 amino acids. Germline trimming cut 5 bases from V and 6 bases from J; bases unmatched to any gene: 12. This chain's CDR3 is CASSIVKGAQDGYTF. CDR3 nucleotides: TGTGCCAGCAGTATCGTAAAGGGGGCTCAGGATGGCTACACCTTC.

This clone was detected only a few times. The V and J genes are TRBV10-2 and TRBJ1-2; 11 bases align to TRBD1. The CDR3 length is 16 residues. With 6 bases clipped from V and 3 bases from J, the junction kept 9 bases outside the gene matches. Germline CDR1 is WSHSY and CDR2 is SAAADI. In DNA form, the CDR3 reads TGCGCCAGCAGCCCCGGACAGGGGGCTCGAGACTATGGCTACACCTTC. Protein product: CASSPGQGARDYGYTF.

J is TRBJ1-2 and V is TRBV2; D possibly corresponds to TRBD1 (5 bases). Germline V gene lookup returns CDR1 SNHLY and CDR2 FYNNEI. The CDR3 length is 13 residues. The V end was cut by 11 bases, the J end by 4 bases, with 17 bases between. The CDR3 bases are TGTGCCTTCGGGGGGGATACTGGCTATGGCTACACCTTC. Translated: CAFGGDTGYGYTF.

The chain carries TRBV2 and TRBJ1-5, with TRBD1 matching over 8 bases. V lost 5 bases and J lost 2; bases outside the gene matches: 8. There are 16 residues in the CDR3. From germline, CDR1 is SNHLY and CDR2 FYNNEI. CDR3 in amino acids: CASSQPGGMGNQPQHF. The CDR3 nucleotides are TGTGCCAGCAGTCAGCCAGGGGGCATGGGCAATCAGCCCCAGCATTTT.

This chain uses TRBV28 with TRBJ2-7, with D perhaps TRBD2 (5 bases). The V and J ends lost 8 bases and 2 bases respectively, with 13 bases between them. Germline CDR1 MDHEN, CDR2 SYDVKM. The CDR3 extends over 13 amino acids. The CDR3 protein is CASGGLNPYEQYF. DNA of the CDR3: TGTGCCAGCGGAGGCCTAAACCCCTACGAGCAGTACTTC.

The chain is built from TRBV19 and TRBJ1-2; 8 bases are shared with TRBD1. The CDR3 covers 19 residues. V lost 3 bases and J lost 0; bases outside the gene matches: 15. In germline, CDR1 is LNHDA, CDR2 SQIVND (reference sequence). In nucleotides, the CDR3 is TGTGCCAGTAGTATGTGGACAGGGCGTCCCTCCCTAACTAACTATGGCTACACCTTC. This encodes CASSMWTGRPSLTNYGYTF.

The rearrangement uses TRBV28 and TRBJ2-3; unclear D gene. The CDR3 covers 12 residues. Germline lookup yields CDR1 MDHEN and CDR2 SYDVKM. Trimming took 7 bases from V and 2 from J, leaving 7 bases between them. CDR3 in amino acids: CASTSDTDTQYF. The CDR3 DNA follows: TGTGCCAGCACCTCAGACACAGATACGCAGTATTTT.